A selection of T cell receptor beta chains follows, all from one sample in a study of PD-1 blockade in classical Hodgkin lymphoma. The table came from immunoSEQ multiplex PCR; TCRdb's copy has only in-frame clones and leaves some out. The sample consists of some 150,000 clones, 78% of them appearing once. The source material was peripheral blood mononuclear cells (PBMCs), sampled before the second cycle of nivolumab. The receptors were sampled from a human donor with classical Hodgkin lymphoma. CDR3s include the opening cysteine and the closing phenylalanine or tryptophan. A D gene is named only where the DNA matches it firmly. Part of the rows lack a size; the others show once, few, many or a class for expanded clones.

V gene,J gene,clone size,D gene,CDR3 protein,CDR3 DNA
TRBV6-6,TRBJ2-7,-,-,CASSFTQGGAYEQYF,TGTGCCAGCAGTTTCACCCAGGGGGGGGCCTACGAGCAGTACTTC
TRBV27,TRBJ2-7,few,TRBD2,CASSSGLAGGKYEQYF,TGTGCCAGCAGTTCCGGACTAGCGGGAGGGAAATACGAGCAGTACTTC
TRBV10-2,TRBJ2-1,-,-,CAGRDGDNEQFF,TGCGCCGGGCGGGACGGAGACAATGAGCAGTTCTTC
TRBV5-1,TRBJ2-7,-,TRBD2,CASSLDLPRLAGGHEQYF,TGCGCCAGCAGCTTGGACCTTCCGAGACTAGCGGGAGGCCACGAGCAGTACTTC
TRBV4-2,TRBJ2-7,once,-,CASSQVVQGSYEQYF,TGTGCCAGCAGCCAAGTCGTACAGGGATCCTACGAGCAGTACTTC
TRBV2,TRBJ1-2,few,-,CASSIDSYGYTF,TGTGCCAGCAGTATAGACAGCTATGGCTACACCTTC
TRBV5-6,TRBJ2-7,few,TRBD2,CASSRLAVLAYEQYF,TGTGCCAGCAGTCGACTAGCGGTACTAGCCTACGAGCAGTACTTC
TRBV11-2,TRBJ1-4,-,-,CASSLGPIGRLNEKLFF,TGTGCCAGCAGCTTAGGCCCGATAGGACGGCTGAATGAAAAACTGTTTTTT
TRBV5-6,TRBJ2-3,-,-,CASSLGGGPDTQYF,TGTGCCAGCAGCTTGGGTGGGGGGCCAGATACGCAGTATTTT
TRBV7-5,TRBJ2-1,-,-,CARSLGRQPYNEQFF,TGTGCCAGAAGCTTAGGTAGACAGCCCTACAATGAGCAGTTCTTC
TRBV15,TRBJ1-5,-,-,CATSRDGVYQPQHF,TGTGCCACCAGCAGAGATGGGGTGTATCAGCCCCAGCATTTT
TRBV4-3,TRBJ2-7,-,-,CASSQDRGHPSSYEQYF,TGCGCCAGCAGCCAAGATAGGGGACACCCGAGCTCCTACGAGCAGTACTTC
TRBV21-1,TRBJ1-2,-,-,CASSKEEGRPNYGYTF,TGTGCCAGCAGCAAAGAAGAAGGCAGGCCGAACTATGGCTACACCTTC
TRBV5-1,TRBJ1-2,-,-,CASSLEYGQNYGYTF,TGCGCCAGCAGCTTGGAATACGGGCAGAACTATGGCTACACCTTC
TRBV4-2,TRBJ2-7,-,TRBD2,CASSQDLITSGRVFGYEQYF,TGTGCCAGCAGCCAAGATCTGATTACTAGCGGGAGAGTATTTGGATACGAGCAGTACTTC
TRBV7-9,TRBJ2-2,-,-,CASSLAGPYTGELFF,TGTGCCAGCAGCTTAGCGGGGCCCTACACCGGGGAGCTGTTTTTT
TRBV5-1,TRBJ1-3,-,-,CASSGRGSDTIYF,TGCGCCAGCAGCGGCAGAGGCTCGGACACCATATATTTT
TRBV6-5,TRBJ1-6,-,-,CASSYSGGFGSPLHF,TGTGCCAGCAGTTACTCGGGGGGGTTTGGCTCACCCCTCCACTTT
TRBV7-9,TRBJ2-7,-,-,CASSLGGGTHEQYF,TGTGCCAGCAGCTTAGGGGGGGGCACCCACGAGCAGTACTTC
TRBV5-1,TRBJ2-3,few,TRBD1,CASSSGTGTDTQYF,TGCGCCAGCAGCTCCGGGACAGGCACAGATACGCAGTATTTT
TRBV6-5,TRBJ2-7,-,-,CASTRDSHSYEQYF,TGTGCCAGCACCAGGGATTCCCACTCCTACGAGCAGTACTTC
TRBV7-2,TRBJ1-5,-,-,CASTRAGGSNQPQHF,TGTGCCAGCACCCGAGCGGGGGGGAGCAATCAGCCCCAGCATTTT
TRBV18,TRBJ1-2,-,-,CASSLGEGGVGYTF,TGTGCCAGCTCCCTGGGCGAGGGGGGCGTTGGCTACACCTTC
TRBV21-1,TRBJ1-4,-,-,CASSRFATNEKLFF,TGTGCCAGCAGCAGATTTGCAACTAATGAAAAACTGTTTTTT
TRBV19,TRBJ2-2,once,-,CASSNPGGTGELFF,TGTGCCAGTAGTAACCCCGGGGGCACCGGGGAGCTGTTTTTT
TRBV2,TRBJ1-6,many,-,CASRGGILYNSPLHF,TGTGCCAGCAGGGGGGGAATTTTGTATAATTCACCCCTCCACTTT
TRBV2,TRBJ2-4,-,TRBD2,CASNNRLLGGNIQYF,TGTGCCAGCAACAACCGCCTCCTCGGGGGGAACATTCAGTACTTC
TRBV6-4,TRBJ1-1,-,-,CASSDPMAWVEAFF,TGTGCCAGCAGTGACCCAATGGCGTGGGTTGAAGCTTTCTTT
TRBV6-1,TRBJ1-5,-,TRBD1,CASTFGQGGNQPQHF,TGTGCCAGCACTTTCGGACAGGGTGGGAATCAGCCCCAGCATTTT
TRBV10-2,TRBJ1-5,-,-,CASKRGVDQPQHF,TGCGCCAGCAAAAGGGGGGTGGATCAGCCCCAGCATTTT
TRBV27,TRBJ2-5,-,-,CASSRTRQETQYF,TGTGCCAGCAGTAGGACGAGGCAAGAGACCCAGTACTTC
TRBV6-1,TRBJ2-1,few,TRBD1,CASSEEGGQPYNEQFF,TGTGCCAGCAGTGAAGAAGGGGGACAGCCTTACAATGAGCAGTTCTTC
TRBV6-4,TRBJ1-2,-,-,CASSVGREGYGYTF,TGTGCCAGCAGTGTGGGCAGGGAAGGCTATGGCTACACCTTC
TRBV19,TRBJ2-7,-,-,CASSRERGNYEQYF,TGTGCCAGTAGTAGGGAGAGGGGGAACTACGAGCAGTACTTC
TRBV6-1,TRBJ1-6,few,-,CASSEGSGMGNSPLHF,TGTGCCAGCAGTGAAGGGAGCGGCATGGGTAATTCACCCCTCCACTTT
TRBV9,TRBJ2-7,-,-,CASSPGSFSYEQYF,TGTGCCAGCAGCCCAGGGTCCTTCTCCTACGAGCAGTACTTC
TRBV21-1,TRBJ2-7,-,-,CASSNGQGRYEQYF,TGTGCCAGCAGCAACGGACAGGGACGCTACGAGCAGTACTTC
TRBV9,TRBJ1-2,-,-,CASSVDPQNDYGYTF,TGTGCCAGCAGCGTCGACCCGCAGAATGACTATGGCTACACCTTC
TRBV28,TRBJ2-7,-,TRBD2,CASSSGTSVAEQYF,TGTGCCAGCAGCAGCGGGACTAGCGTTGCCGAGCAGTACTTC
TRBV6-6,TRBJ1-2,-,-,CASSYDRRYGYTF,TGTGCCAGCAGTTATGACAGGAGGTATGGCTACACCTTC
TRBV5-1,TRBJ1-2,few,TRBD1,CASRESGQIYGYTF,TGCGCCAGCAGGGAATCGGGACAGATATATGGCTACACCTTC
TRBV7-9,TRBJ2-7,few,-,CASSPTGVLYEQYF,TGTGCCAGCAGCCCAACTGGGGTTCTATACGAGCAGTACTTC
TRBV7-9,TRBJ1-6,-,-,CASSGSQGHSPLHF,TGTGCCAGCAGTGGCTCCCAAGGGCATTCACCCCTCCACTTT
TRBV18,TRBJ2-2,-,-,CASSADSTGELFF,TGTGCCAGCTCTGCTGACAGCACCGGGGAGCTGTTTTTT